These T cell receptor beta chains were read from a single sample in a study of blood T cell repertoires in COVID-19. Only in-frame clones appear in the TCRdb table, and some are missing; sequencing was by immunoSEQ multiplex PCR. The data hold roughly 190,000 clones, with roughly 80% observed a single time. The specimen sequenced was PBMCs or T cells enriched from blood (not recorded which). The receptors here all came from a woman aged 55-69 years with acute COVID-19. Each CDR3 is given with its conserved first and last residue. A D gene is named only where the DNA matches it firmly. Size is omitted from some rows. Given values are once, few, many or a class for expanded clones.

v_call,d_call,cdr3_length,j_call,clone_size,cdr3_aa,cdr3_nt
TRBV7-2,.,13,TRBJ1-5,.,CASSLTDRGPQHF,TGTGCCAGCAGCTTAACCGACCGGGGACCCCAGCATTTT
TRBV29-1,.,12,TRBJ2-1,.,CSVEEQGNEQFF,TGCAGCGTTGAAGAACAGGGCAATGAGCAGTTCTTC
TRBV19,.,12,TRBJ2-3,.,CASGTWADTQYF,TGTGCCAGTGGGACTTGGGCAGATACGCAGTATTTT
TRBV18,TRBD2,15,TRBJ2-1,.,CASSLAGGSFDEQFF,TGTGCCAGCTCACTCGCTGGCGGGAGTTTTGATGAGCAGTTCTTC
TRBV21-1,.,15,TRBJ1-1,.,CASSKGYSLNTEAFF,TGTGCCAGCAGCAAAGGTTACAGCCTGAACACTGAAGCTTTCTTT
TRBV11-2,.,14,TRBJ1-1,once,CASSPPARNTEAFF,TGTGCCAGCAGCCCTCCTGCTAGGAACACTGAAGCTTTCTTT
TRBV30,.,12,TRBJ1-1,.,CAWSVLRTEAFF,TGTGCCTGGAGTGTACTAAGAACTGAAGCTTTCTTT
TRBV5-5,.,15,TRBJ1-2,once,CASSFETTASYGYTF,TGTGCCAGCAGCTTCGAGACGACAGCTAGCTATGGCTACACCTTC
TRBV7-6,.,15,TRBJ1-6,.,CASSLDVSFNSPLHF,TGTGCCAGCAGCTTAGACGTTAGTTTTAATTCACCCCTCCACTTT
TRBV7-9,.,12,TRBJ1-5,few,CASSLDSLPQHF,TGTGCCAGCAGCCTGGACAGCCTCCCCCAGCATTTT
TRBV3-1/TRBV3-2,.,16,TRBJ1-5,.,CASSPGVFVSNQPQHF,TGTGCCAGCAGCCCCGGGGTATTTGTGTCCAATCAGCCCCAGCATTTT
TRBV4-2,TRBD1,15,TRBJ2-7,.,CASSREGAKDGEQYF,TGTGCCAGCAGCCGCGAGGGGGCGAAGGATGGCGAGCAGTACTTC
TRBV3-1/TRBV3-2,.,13,TRBJ1-2,.,CASSHGRLYGYTF,TGTGCCAGCAGCCATGGCAGACTCTATGGCTACACCTTC
TRBV21-1,.,15,TRBJ2-3,.,CASSLTRGGSVTQYF,TGTGCCAGCAGCCTCACAAGAGGGGGCTCGGTTACGCAGTATTTT
TRBV30,TRBD1,14,TRBJ2-7,.,CAWSGGTGVSEQYF,TGTGCCTGGAGTGGGGGGACAGGGGTCTCCGAACAGTACTTC
TRBV3-1/TRBV3-2,.,16,TRBJ1-2,.,CASSQSEGAYNYGYTF,TGTGCCAGCAGCCAGTCGGAAGGGGCGTATAACTATGGCTACACCTTC
TRBV2,.,11,TRBJ1-4,once,CASSGGGKLFF,TGTGCCAGCAGCGGAGGAGGAAAACTGTTTTTT
TRBV7-8,TRBD1,16,TRBJ1-1,.,CASRDRESFQNTEAFF,TGTGCCAGCAGGGACAGGGAATCCTTTCAGAACACTGAAGCTTTCTTT
TRBV10-1,.,12,TRBJ2-3,.,CASSEFGGTQYF,TGCGCCAGCAGTGAGTTTGGAGGTACGCAGTATTTT
TRBV18,TRBD1,14,TRBJ1-2,once,CASSPGQVDYGYTF,TGTGCCAGCTCACCTGGACAGGTTGACTATGGCTACACCTTC
TRBV19,.,14,TRBJ1-2,.,CASSIRSRSYGYTF,TGTGCCAGTAGTATTCGCTCCAGATCCTATGGCTACACCTTC
TRBV6-4,TRBD1,12,TRBJ1-2,few,CATSDRGYGYTF,TGTGCCACCTCGGACAGGGGCTATGGCTACACCTTC
TRBV7-8,.,13,TRBJ1-2,.,CASSPEGFYGYTF,TGTGCCAGCAGCCCCGAGGGATTCTATGGCTACACCTTC
TRBV30,.,12,TRBJ1-2,.,CAWSELNYGYTF,TGTGCCTGGAGCGAGCTGAACTATGGCTACACCTTC
TRBV5-6,TRBD1,15,TRBJ1-2,once,CASRTQGGATEGYTF,TGTGCCAGCAGAACTCAGGGGGGCGCCACGGAGGGCTACACCTTC
TRBV5-4,TRBD1,18,TRBJ2-2,.,CASSPPGQGVKVAGELFF,TGTGCCAGCAGCCCTCCGGGACAGGGGGTAAAGGTGGCCGGGGAGCTGTTTTTT
TRBV30,TRBD2,14,TRBJ2-2,.,CAWNLPGGTGELFF,TGTGCCTGGAATTTACCGGGGGGCACCGGGGAGCTGTTTTTT
TRBV5-1,.,17,TRBJ1-6,.,CASSLSQRSSYNSPLHF,TGCGCCAGCAGCTTGAGTCAGAGGAGCTCCTATAATTCACCCCTCCACTTT
TRBV6-5,.,11,TRBJ1-3,once,CATYSGNTIYF,TGTGCCACCTACTCTGGAAACACCATATATTTT
TRBV19,.,16,TRBJ2-2,.,CASSILWGSGTGELFF,TGTGCCAGTAGTATATTGTGGGGCTCAGGCACCGGGGAGCTGTTTTTT
TRBV5-6,TRBD1,14,TRBJ1-2,many,CASSSFGTDYGYTF,TGTGCCAGCAGCTCATTTGGGACAGACTATGGCTACACCTTC
TRBV15,.,12,TRBJ1-3,.,CATSLTGNTIYF,TGTGCCACCAGTTTAACTGGAAACACCATATATTTT
TRBV10-3,.,12,TRBJ1-2,.,CAISDPRGGYTF,TGTGCCATCAGTGACCCTAGGGGGGGCTACACCTTC
TRBV19,.,13,TRBJ1-1,.,CASSIRGGTEAFF,TGTGCCAGTAGTATCCGAGGGGGCACTGAAGCTTTCTTT
TRBV5-8,.,16,TRBJ1-1,.,CASSFNTGSWSTEAFF,TGTGCCAGCAGCTTTAATACAGGGTCGTGGAGCACTGAAGCTTTCTTT
TRBV9,TRBD1,15,TRBJ1-1,.,CASSIYTGENTEAFF,TGTGCCAGCAGCATATATACAGGGGAGAACACTGAAGCTTTCTTT
TRBV4-3,.,16,TRBJ2-2,.,CASSQESGRSTGELFF,TGCGCCAGCAGCCAAGAGTCAGGGAGGAGCACCGGGGAGCTGTTTTTT
TRBV7-9,.,16,TRBJ2-3,.,CASSLLPPTGPDTQYF,TGTGCCAGCAGCTTATTACCCCCCACAGGTCCAGATACGCAGTATTTT
TRBV7-2,TRBD2,16,TRBJ2-5,few,CASSTGPSGSRETQYF,TGTGCCAGCAGCACAGGGCCTAGCGGGAGTCGGGAGACCCAGTACTTC
TRBV10-3,.,11,TRBJ1-1,once,CAISGDTEAFF,TGTGCCATCAGTGGAGACACTGAAGCTTTCTTT
TRBV7-6,.,13,TRBJ1-1,.,CASSPTLYTEAFF,TGTGCCAGCAGCCCGACTCTTTACACTGAAGCTTTCTTT
TRBV27,.,11,TRBJ1-1,.,CASSFGTEAFF,TGTGCCAGCAGTTTCGGGACTGAAGCTTTCTTT
TRBV5-1,.,13,TRBJ1-2,.,CASSLGQGDGYTF,TGCGCCAGCAGCTTGGGTCAGGGCGATGGCTACACCTTC
TRBV23-1,TRBD1,14,TRBJ1-2,once,CARTYRGLNYGYTF,TGCGCCAGGACCTACAGGGGGCTGAACTATGGCTACACCTTC
TRBV28,TRBD1,15,TRBJ1-1,many,CASVPGQGNYRGAFF,TGTGCCAGCGTGCCGGGACAGGGGAATTATAGGGGAGCTTTCTTT
TRBV30,TRBD2,14,TRBJ2-7,.,CAWSRLARVDEQYF,TGTGCCTGGAGCCGACTAGCGAGGGTGGACGAGCAGTACTTC
TRBV2,.,13,TRBJ1-5,.,CASSVDSNQPQHF,TGTGCCAGCAGTGTAGATAGCAATCAGCCCCAGCATTTT
TRBV27,TRBD2,14,TRBJ2-7,.,CASSILAGGYEQYF,TGTGCCAGCAGCATACTAGCGGGAGGCTACGAGCAGTACTTC
TRBV11-3,TRBD1,14,TRBJ2-1,.,CASSITETGGEQFF,TGTGCCAGCAGCATAACCGAGACAGGGGGCGAGCAGTTCTTC
TRBV28,TRBD2,14,TRBJ2-3,.,CASRIAGRTDTQYF,TGTGCCAGCAGAATAGCGGGGAGGACAGATACGCAGTATTTT
TRBV15,.,14,TRBJ1-4,.,CATSTGFANEKLFF,TGTGCCACCAGTACAGGATTCGCTAATGAAAAACTGTTTTTT
TRBV7-6,.,15,TRBJ1-3,.,CASSPTVDSGNTIYF,TGTGCCAGCAGCCCCACAGTAGACTCTGGAAACACCATATATTTT
TRBV10-3,TRBD1,13,TRBJ1-1,.,CAIKLQGDSEAFF,TGTGCCATCAAGTTACAGGGGGATAGTGAAGCTTTCTTT